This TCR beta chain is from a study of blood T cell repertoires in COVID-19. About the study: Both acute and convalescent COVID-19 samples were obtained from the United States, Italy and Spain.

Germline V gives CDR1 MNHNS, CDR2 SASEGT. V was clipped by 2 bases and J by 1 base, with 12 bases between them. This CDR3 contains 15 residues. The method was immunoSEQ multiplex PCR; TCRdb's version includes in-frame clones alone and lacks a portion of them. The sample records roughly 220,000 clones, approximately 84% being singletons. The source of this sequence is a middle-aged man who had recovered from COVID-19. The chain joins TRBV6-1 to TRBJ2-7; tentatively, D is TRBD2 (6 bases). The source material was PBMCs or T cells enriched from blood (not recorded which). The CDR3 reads CASSEQGLRSYEQYF. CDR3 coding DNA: TGTGCCAGCAGTGAACAGGGACTTAGGTCCTACGAGCAGTACTTC.